Described below is a single T cell receptor beta chain sequence and its context. Using immunoSEQ multiplex PCR, the repertoire was profiled, and TCRdb retains in-frame clones only, with some absent. The table has approximately 210,000 clones, over 55% seen once; the top ten hold 10% to 15%. This entry comes from a study of cytotoxic CD8 clonotypes in ibrutinib-treated CLL. The specimen was PBMCs, collected after 24 months of ibrutinib treatment. This TCR was recovered from a human donor with chronic lymphocytic leukemia.

The CDR3 DNA reads TGCGCCAGCAGCCCGGGGCCCTCTTACAATCAGCCCCAGCATTTT. This gives the protein CASSPGPSYNQPQHF. V is TRBV5-1 and J is TRBJ1-5; a possible D gene is TRBD1 (5 bases). The CDR3 spans 15 residues. The germline V gene has CDR1 SGHRS and CDR2 YFSETQ. V was clipped by 4 bases and J by 3 bases, with 14 bases between them.